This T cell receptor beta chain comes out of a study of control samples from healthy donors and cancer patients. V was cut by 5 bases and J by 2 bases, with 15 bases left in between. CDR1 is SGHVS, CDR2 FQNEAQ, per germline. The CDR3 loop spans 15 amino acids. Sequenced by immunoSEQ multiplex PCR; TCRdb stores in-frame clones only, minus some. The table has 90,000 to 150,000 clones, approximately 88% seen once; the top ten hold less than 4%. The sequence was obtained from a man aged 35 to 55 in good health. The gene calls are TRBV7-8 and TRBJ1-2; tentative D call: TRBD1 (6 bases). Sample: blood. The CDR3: CASSLRDTYNYGYTF. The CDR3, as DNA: TGTGCCAGCAGCCTCCGGGACACATACAACTATGGCTACACCTTC. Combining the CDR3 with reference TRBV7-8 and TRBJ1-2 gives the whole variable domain GAGVSQSPRYKVAKRGQDVALRCDPISGHVSLFWYQQALGQGPEFLTYFQNEAQLDKSGLPSDRFFAERPEGSVSTLKIQRTQQEDSAVYLCASSLRDTYNYGYTFGSGTRLTVV.